This T cell receptor (beta chain) was retrieved from a study of T cell responses to AZD1222 COVID-19 vaccine. Study outcomes and limitations: Sampled repertoires all dated from after the peak T cell response. The breadth and depth of Spike-specific TCRs increased once two AZD1222 doses had been given.

Generated by immunoSEQ multiplex PCR, the TCRdb table keeps only in-frame clones and is missing some. This table holds around 130,000 clones, approximately 90% found once. About this clone itself: Its antigen is not identified.

V gave up 0 bases and J gave up 6 bases, with 15 bases separating them. The CDR3 spans 16 residues. Germline CDR1 KGHSH, CDR2 LQKENI. This sequence was found in an adult who received the AZD1222 COVID-19 vaccine. The genes are TRBV18 and TRBJ1-5, with a tentative D call TRBD1 (6 bases). Sequencing was performed on peripheral blood, taken 28 days after the second AZD1222 dose. The CDR3 here is CASSPPGTRIAQPQHF. Here the CDR3 DNA reads TGTGCCAGCTCACCACCCGGGACAAGAATCGCTCAGCCCCAGCATTTT.